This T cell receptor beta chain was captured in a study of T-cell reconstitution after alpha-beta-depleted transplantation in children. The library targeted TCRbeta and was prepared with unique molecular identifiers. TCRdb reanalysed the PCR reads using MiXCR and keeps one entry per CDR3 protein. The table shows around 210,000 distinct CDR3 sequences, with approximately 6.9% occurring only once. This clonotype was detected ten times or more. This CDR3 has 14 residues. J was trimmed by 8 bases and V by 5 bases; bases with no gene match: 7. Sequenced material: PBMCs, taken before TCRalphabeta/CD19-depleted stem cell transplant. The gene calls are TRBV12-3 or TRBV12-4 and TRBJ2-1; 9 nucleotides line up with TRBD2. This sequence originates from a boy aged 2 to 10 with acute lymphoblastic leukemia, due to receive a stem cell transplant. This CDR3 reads CASSPWTSAYEQFF. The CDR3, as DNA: TGTGCCAGCAGTCCCTGGACTAGCGCCTATGAGCAGTTCTTC.